A selection of T cell receptor beta chains follows, all from one sample in a study of T cell responses to AZD1222 COVID-19 vaccine. TCRdb keeps only in-frame clones here, not all; method: immunoSEQ multiplex PCR. The table has more than 140,000 clones, about nine tenths seen once; the top ten hold around 2.3%. Source: peripheral blood, taken on day 0 of AZD1222 vaccination. These receptors came from an adult in good health. CDR3s include the opening cysteine and the closing phenylalanine or tryptophan. A D gene is named only where the DNA matches it firmly. A row's size may be missing; if present it is once, few, many or a size class.

v_gene	abundance	j_gene	d_gene	len	CDR3nt	CDR3aa
TRBV4-3	.	TRBJ2-5	.	14	TGCGCCAGCAGCCAAGACAGGGCACAAGAGACCCAGTACTTC	CASSQDRAQETQYF
TRBV6-5	few	TRBJ1-2	.	13	TGTGCCAGCAGCTATCAACAGGGTAATGGCTACACCTTC	CASSYQQGNGYTF
TRBV6-5	.	TRBJ2-7	TRBD2	13	TGTGCCAGCAGTAGAGCGGGACGGGGCGAGCAGTACTTC	CASSRAGRGEQYF
TRBV9	.	TRBJ2-3	.	15	TGTGCCAGCAGCGTAGGGTGGACTAGCACAGATACGCAGTATTTT	CASSVGWTSTDTQYF
TRBV24-1	.	TRBJ2-2	TRBD2	16	TGTGCCACCAGTGATTTGCGGGAGGGGAACACCGGGGAGCTGTTTTTT	CATSDLREGNTGELFF
TRBV28	.	TRBJ1-1	.	13	TGTGCCAGCAGGGAAGGCAGCACGTCTGAAGCTTTCTTT	CASREGSTSEAFF
TRBV4-3	.	TRBJ2-1	TRBD2	19	TGCGCCAGCAGCCAAGATGTCACTAGCGGGAGGAACTCCTACAATGAGCAGTTCTTC	CASSQDVTSGRNSYNEQFF
TRBV20-1	.	TRBJ2-3	.	14	TGCAGTGCTAGTGGGCGGGGTAGCACAGATACGCAGTATTTT	CSASGRGSTDTQYF
TRBV14	.	TRBJ2-1	.	14	TGTGCCAGCAGCCAGGTATCTAGGATCGATGAGCAGTTCTTC	CASSQVSRIDEQFF
TRBV10-1	.	TRBJ1-5	.	16	TGCGCCAGCACCCCCCGGTCATGGGACTCAAATCAGCCCCAGCATTTT	CASTPRSWDSNQPQHF
TRBV18	.	TRBJ2-2	TRBD2	16	TGTGCCAGCTCACCGTCGGGACTAGCGGGAGAAAGGGAGCTGTTTTTT	CASSPSGLAGERELFF
TRBV6-6	.	TRBJ2-1	.	14	TGTGCCAGCAGTTACCGGTCCTCACACAATGAGCAGTTCTTC	CASSYRSSHNEQFF
TRBV15	once	TRBJ1-3	.	21	TGTGCCACCAGCAGAGGCTATAACAGGGAACATCTACCCGTCTCTGGAAACACCATATATTTT	CATSRGYNREHLPVSGNTIYF
TRBV19	.	TRBJ1-3	.	17	TGTGCCAGTAGTATAGAGGGGACAACGAGCTCTGGAAACACCATATATTTT	CASSIEGTTSSGNTIYF
TRBV29-1	.	TRBJ2-1	TRBD2	15	TGCAGCGTAGGGACTAGCGGGAGCTCCTACAATGAGCAGTTCTTC	CSVGTSGSSYNEQFF
TRBV6-5	.	TRBJ2-3	.	13	TGTGCCAGCAGGCCCCTCCTCACAGATACGCAGTATTTT	CASRPLLTDTQYF
TRBV6-1	.	TRBJ2-1	TRBD2	16	TGTGCCAGCAGTGAATTTGCCGGGAGGGCCTTCGATGAGCAGTTCTTC	CASSEFAGRAFDEQFF
TRBV6-4	.	TRBJ2-1	.	14	TGTGCCAGCAGTGAGGTGGGAGAGGTCAATGAGCAGTTCTTC	CASSEVGEVNEQFF
TRBV4-3	once	TRBJ1-2	.	17	TGCGCCAGCAGCCAAGATGCGTCAGCCCAAGGATCCTATGGCTACACCTTC	CASSQDASAQGSYGYTF
TRBV9	once	TRBJ2-7	TRBD2	17	TGTGCCAGCAGCGTAGGAAATCAGGCGGGGGTAAGCTACGAGCAGTACTTC	CASSVGNQAGVSYEQYF
TRBV19	few	TRBJ2-1	TRBD2	14	TGTGCCAGTACGCCGGGACTAGCTCGCAATGAGCAGTTCTTC	CASTPGLARNEQFF
TRBV6-5	.	TRBJ2-7	.	15	TGTGCCAGCAGTCCTAGAGGGTCGGGGGCCTACGAGCAGTACTTC	CASSPRGSGAYEQYF
TRBV27	few	TRBJ1-1	TRBD1	15	TGTGCCAGCAGTTTCGGGACAGGGAGGTATACTGAAGCTTTCTTT	CASSFGTGRYTEAFF
TRBV28	.	TRBJ2-7	.	13	TGTGCCAGCAGTTTAATTGCCGGAGGGACGCAGTACTTC	CASSLIAGGTQYF
TRBV5-1	once	TRBJ2-1	.	15	TGCGCCAGCAGCTTGGAGAAAGGGTGGAAAAATGAGCAGTTCTTC	CASSLEKGWKNEQFF
TRBV19	.	TRBJ1-2	.	14	TGTGCCACCGATGGGGGGCGGGGGGACTATGGCTACACCTTC	CATDGGRGDYGYTF
TRBV10-2	.	TRBJ2-3	TRBD2	16	TGCGCCAGCAGTGATTTATTGACTAGCGGCTTCCATACGCAGTATTTT	CASSDLLTSGFHTQYF
TRBV11-3	.	TRBJ2-5	TRBD1	15	TGTGCCAGCAGCTTGCTGACAGGGAGTCGAGAGACCCAGTACTTC	CASSLLTGSRETQYF
TRBV28	.	TRBJ2-7	TRBD2	14	TGTGCCAGCAAGAGGACTAGCGGAAACTACGAGCAGTACTTC	CASKRTSGNYEQYF
TRBV7-2	.	TRBJ1-1	.	16	TGTGCCAGCAGCTTAGGACTCAGGGGTTTCAAGGGTGAAGCTTTCTTT	CASSLGLRGFKGEAFF
TRBV7-2	.	TRBJ2-1	TRBD2	16	TGTGCCAGCAGCTTAGCGGGGGGACTAGCGGGCAATGAGCAGTTCTTC	CASSLAGGLAGNEQFF
TRBV12-3/TRBV12-4	.	TRBJ2-1	.	12	TGTGCCAGCAGTTTCTGGGGGAATGAGCAGTTCTTC	CASSFWGNEQFF
TRBV2	.	TRBJ1-3	.	14	TGTGCCAGCAGTGAAACGACCTCTGGAAACACCATATATTTT	CASSETTSGNTIYF
TRBV6-5	.	TRBJ2-1	.	12	TGTGCCAGCAGTCGTGGCCCCAATGAGCAGTTCTTC	CASSRGPNEQFF
TRBV11-2	once	TRBJ1-2	.	13	TGTGCCAGCAGCTGGTCGCAGGGAGCTGGCTACACCTTC	CASSWSQGAGYTF
TRBV11-2	.	TRBJ2-4	TRBD1	18	TGTGCCAGCAGCTTAGGGGGAGCCGGGACAGCAGGAAAAGGCATTCAGTACTTC	CASSLGGAGTAGKGIQYF
TRBV6-5	.	TRBJ2-3	.	15	TGTGCCAGCAGTTCCCGTGGTCGGGACGCAGATACGCAGTATTTT	CASSSRGRDADTQYF
TRBV5-1	.	TRBJ1-1	TRBD1	13	TGCGCCAGCAGCATCGGGACAGGGGGCAAGGCTTTCTTT	CASSIGTGGKAFF
TRBV29-1	.	TRBJ1-2	.	11	TGCAGCGTGGAATTTGGCTATGGCTACACCTTC	CSVEFGYGYTF
TRBV6-2/TRBV6-3	.	TRBJ2-5	.	12	TGTGCCAGCAGTCAGGGTCAAGAGACCCAGTACTTC	CASSQGQETQYF
TRBV20-1	.	TRBJ2-3	.	16	TGCAGTGCTAGTCTGGACTCCTCAACGTACACAGATACGCAGTATTTT	CSASLDSSTYTDTQYF
TRBV19	.	TRBJ2-1	TRBD2	16	TGTGCCAGTAGCAGGACTAGCGGGAGTATTTACAATGAGCAGTTCTTC	CASSRTSGSIYNEQFF
TRBV29-1	.	TRBJ1-1	.	12	TGCAGCGCAAGCGACCGGGGCCTTGAAGCTTTCTTT	CSASDRGLEAFF
TRBV2	.	TRBJ1-2	.	13	TGTGCCAGCAGGAGGGAAGGGGGCTATGGCTACACCTTC	CASRREGGYGYTF
TRBV2	.	TRBJ1-2	.	11	TGTGCCAGCAGAGGGGAATATGGCTACACCTTC	CASRGEYGYTF
TRBV4-3	.	TRBJ1-4	.	18	TGCGCCAGCAGCCAAGATTATTATGGGGCCGGAGATAATGAAAAACTGTTTTTT	CASSQDYYGAGDNEKLFF
TRBV25-1	.	TRBJ2-7	TRBD1	12	TGTGCCAGCCGGGACAGGGACCACGAGCAGTACTTC	CASRDRDHEQYF
TRBV7-3	.	TRBJ1-1	.	13	TGTGCCAGCAGCTTAACGGCGAACACTGAAGCTTTCTTT	CASSLTANTEAFF
TRBV6-5	.	TRBJ1-3	.	12	TGTGCCAGCAGTCCGAGCGGAAACACCATATATTTT	CASSPSGNTIYF
TRBV28	.	TRBJ2-7	.	15	TGTGCCAGCAGTTTAGAAGAGTGGCAGGGCTACGAGCAGTACTTC	CASSLEEWQGYEQYF
TRBV7-8	.	TRBJ1-4	.	14	TGTGCCAGCGCACCGGAGGCAACTAATGAAAAACTGTTTTTT	CASAPEATNEKLFF
TRBV29-1	.	TRBJ1-3	.	12	TGCAGCGTATCCAGAGGGGGAAACACCATATATTTT	CSVSRGGNTIYF
TRBV7-6	.	TRBJ2-6	TRBD2	17	TGTGCCAGCAGCCTACTAGCGGGAGGATCTGGGGCCAACGTCCTGACTTTC	CASSLLAGGSGANVLTF
TRBV18	.	TRBJ2-3	.	15	TGTGCCAGCTCACCCCGGACAGCGAGCACAGATACGCAGTATTTT	CASSPRTASTDTQYF
TRBV2	.	TRBJ1-2	.	14	TGTGCCAGCTGCTACTCAGCGGCAGCTTATGGCTACACCTTC	CASCYSAAAYGYTF
TRBV6-5	few	TRBJ2-2	TRBD1	14	TGTGCCGGGCGAGAGACAGGGTCCACCGGGGAGCTGTTTTTT	CAGRETGSTGELFF
TRBV25-1	.	TRBJ1-1	.	14	TGTGCCAGCAGTGCACGGGACCGGGAAACTGAAGCTTTCTTT	CASSARDRETEAFF
TRBV12-5	.	TRBJ1-1	.	12	TGTGCTAGTGGTTCCCGACCGACTGAAGCTTTCTTT	CASGSRPTEAFF
TRBV2	.	TRBJ1-4	.	15	TGTGCCAGCAGCTTGGACAGCCTAACTAATGAAAAACTGTTTTTT	CASSLDSLTNEKLFF